The 26 T cell receptor beta chains given below trace back to one sample, sequenced in a study of patients and donors after allogeneic stem cell transplantation. TCRdb fed the RT-PCR reads into MiXCR, producing one record per CDR3 protein. The sample records hundreds of thousands of distinct CDR3 sequences, 15% to 20% being singletons. The sample consisted of blood, either unsorted or a sorted T cell fraction (not recorded which). The receptor source for this set is a human donor who was either an allogeneic HSCT recipient or a stem cell or donor lymphocyte infusion donor (not recorded which). It is not recorded whose cells these are; they may come from a transplant donor.

The chain links TRBV2 to TRBJ1-6; TRBD1 is a possible D gene (5 bases). This CDR3 has 17 residues. The ends were cut back, 6 bases at V and 7 bases at J, with 22 bases in the middle. Germline V lookup: CDR1 SNHLY, CDR2 FYNNEI. The CDR3 loop is CASRKSTPGRTNSPLHF. For the CDR3, the DNA is TGTGCCAGCAGAAAATCCACGCCGGGACGTACGAATTCACCCCTCCACTTT.

This clonotype was seen a few times. The CDR3 nucleotides are TGCAGTGCTAGAGTAACTCCCTACGAGCAGTACTTC. Residues: CSARVTPYEQYF. The chain links TRBV20-1 to TRBJ2-7; D not certain. Trimming stripped 1 base from V and 2 bases from J, with 6 bases between. The CDR3 totals 12 residues. From germline, CDR1 is DFQATT and CDR2 SNEGSKA (reference sequence).

The V and J genes are TRBV7-9 and TRBJ2-3; 7 bases line up with TRBD2. The germline CDR1 and CDR2 sequences are SEHNR and FQNEAQ (reference sequence). V lost 2 bases and J lost 2; bases outside the gene matches: 10. This CDR3 has 17 amino acids. The CDR3 loop is CASSLKGRERYTDTQYF. The CDR3 DNA sequence: TGTGCCAGCAGCTTAAAGGGGAGGGAGAGGTACACAGATACGCAGTATTTT.

This clonotype was found many times. The chain joins TRBV7-8 to TRBJ1-4; perhaps TRBD1 as D (5 bases). Germline CDR1 and CDR2: SGHVS and FQNEAQ. Trimming removed 3 bases from V and 1 base from J, with 12 bases in between. This CDR3 region has 16 residues. Here the CDR3 reads CASSFSPGRTNEKLFF. The CDR3 coding sequence is TGTGCCAGCAGCTTTTCTCCGGGGCGAACTAATGAAAAACTGTTTTTT. Full variable domain (rest looked up from reference TRBV7-8 and TRBJ1-4): GAGVSQSPRYKVAKRGQDVALRCDPISGHVSLFWYQQALGQGPEFLTYFQNEAQLDKSGLPSDRFFAERPEGSVSTLKIQRTQQEDSAVYLCASSFSPGRTNEKLFFGSGTQLSVL.

V is TRBV3-1 and J is TRBJ2-7; no clear D gene. Germline V lookup: CDR1 LGHDT, CDR2 YNNKEL (reference sequence). Trimming removed 6 bases from V and 5 bases from J, with 14 bases in between. The CDR3 has 13 amino acids. CDR3 in DNA: TGTGCCAGCAGGGGCTATCATGCCAACGAGCAGTACTTC. Translation gives CASRGYHANEQYF.

The chain has TRBV27 and TRBJ2-1, with TRBD1 identical over 7 bases. The V and J ends lost 4 bases and 4 bases, in that order; junction bases with no gene match: 10. The CDR3 length is 16 residues. CDR1 is MNHEY and CDR2 is SMNVEV in the germline V gene (reference sequence). Written as DNA, the CDR3 is TGTGCCAGCAGTTCCCCAGCCAGGGGGTCATACAATGAGCAGTTCTTC. Translation gives CASSSPARGSYNEQFF.

The J gene is TRBJ2-1, the V gene TRBV6-1; 10 nucleotides agree with TRBD2. CDR3 length: 15 amino acids. V lost 6 bases to trimming and J lost 7 bases; unmatched junction nucleotides: 9. Germline CDR1 reads MNHNS; CDR2 reads SASEGT. CDR3 coding DNA: TGTGCCAGCAGCCCCGGGGTAGCGGGGGGAAATGAGCAGTTCTTC. It encodes CASSPGVAGGNEQFF.

As DNA, the CDR3 is TGTGCCAGCAGCTCACAACCGGGACTAGCGGGAGAGCAGTTCTTC. The encoded protein is CASSSQPGLAGEQFF. The chain recombines TRBV7-3 with TRBJ2-1, with 13 bases that match TRBD2. This CDR3 spans 15 amino acids. CDR1 and CDR2 from the germline V gene are SGHTA and FQGTGA. V was clipped by 4 bases and J by 10 bases; unmatched bases: 7.

The table lists this clonotype with many counts. The chain couples TRBV9 to TRBJ2-1, with 7 bases lining up with TRBD2. This CDR3 spans 15 amino acids. The V and J ends lost 4 bases and 5 bases, in that order; junction bases with no gene match: 9. The germline gives CDR1 SGDLS, CDR2 YYNGEE. This chain's CDR3 is CASSPDGGGNNEQFF. CDR3 bases: TGTGCCAGCAGCCCTGATGGGGGGGGGAACAATGAGCAGTTCTTC.

This clonotype has a handful of counts. This chain connects TRBV12-3 or TRBV12-4 to TRBJ1-5, with D possibly being TRBD1 (6 bases). This CDR3 spans 14 amino acids. The ends were cut back, 4 bases at V and 2 bases at J, with 9 bases in the middle. The CDR3 nucleotides are TGTGCCAGCAGTTCGGGGGCCGGCAATCAGCCCCAGCATTTT. Amino acid sequence: CASSSGAGNQPQHF.

This clonotype was counted many times. The V gene is TRBV4-1, the J gene TRBJ2-2; D unclear. The CDR3 spans 15 residues. The V gene's germline CDR1 is MGHRA and CDR2 YSYEKL. Trimming took 4 bases from V and 0 from J, leaving 9 bases between them. CDR3 protein: CASSRQNPNTGELFF. The CDR3, as DNA: TGCGCCAGCAGCCGCCAGAATCCGAACACCGGGGAGCTGTTTTTT.

This clonotype was seen a few times. The chain employs TRBV15 and TRBJ1-2; tentative D call: TRBD1 (5 bases). V was cut by 0 bases and J by 8 bases, with 19 bases left in between. This CDR3 is built from 16 residues. Germline V gene sequence: CDR1 LNHNV, CDR2 YYDKDF (reference sequence). CDR3 bases: TGTGCCACCAGCAGAGATCAAGGGACGGCTGTGGGGGGCTACACCTTC. It specifies CATSRDQGTAVGGYTF.

This clonotype was detected ten times or more. This sequence joins TRBV11-2 and TRBJ2-1; D ambiguous. The CDR3 contains 15 residues. Deletions cut 4 bases from V and 0 bases from J, with 10 bases between. Germline CDR1 and CDR2: SGHAT and FQNNGV. The CDR3 protein is CASSSTLTSYNEQFF. The CDR3 region has the DNA TGTGCCAGCAGCTCTACTCTCACCTCCTACAATGAGCAGTTCTTC.

This clonotype came up a few times. The chain has TRBV29-1 and TRBJ2-7, with D tentatively TRBD1 (7 bases). This CDR3 spans 17 amino acids. Trimming left V 4 bases short and J 0 bases short, with 22 bases between. Germline CDR1 SQVTM, CDR2 ANQGSEA. The CDR3 sequence is CSVGDRAGGAFSYEQYF. The CDR3 DNA sequence: TGCAGCGTTGGAGACAGGGCTGGCGGGGCTTTCTCCTACGAGCAGTACTTC.

The gene calls are TRBV4-2 and TRBJ1-1; D is uncertain. Looked up from germline, CDR1 is LGHNA and CDR2 is YNFKEQ. This CDR3 is built from 14 residues. V lost 0 bases and J 2 bases, leaving 7 bases between the germline ends. The CDR3 is CASSQESDNTEAFF. The CDR3 DNA sequence: TGTGCCAGCAGCCAAGAATCGGACAACACTGAAGCTTTCTTT.

The chain joins TRBV5-1 to TRBJ1-1, with a weak D call TRBD1 (6 bases). Germline V lookup: CDR1 SGHRS, CDR2 YFSETQ. This CDR3 region has 13 residues. The ends were cut back, 0 bases at V and 9 bases at J, with 12 bases in the middle. The chain's CDR3 is CASSLDKGGKAFF. CDR3 sequence (DNA): TGCGCCAGCAGCTTGGATAAGGGGGGTAAAGCTTTCTTT.

This clonotype has a handful of counts. V is TRBV5-1 and J is TRBJ1-1, with D tentatively TRBD1 (5 bases). Between the trimmed V and J ends, which lost 0 bases and 4 bases, there was a span of 13 bases. The CDR3 contains 15 residues. Germline CDR1 reads SGHRS; CDR2 reads YFSETQ. CDR3: CASSLGLGAGTEAFF. The CDR3 DNA is TGCGCCAGCAGCTTGGGGCTCGGGGCTGGCACTGAAGCTTTCTTT.

In this sample, this clonotype turned up a few times. This chain uses TRBV9 with TRBJ2-1, with 10 bases matching TRBD2. Germline assignment: CDR1 SGDLS and CDR2 YYNGEE. This CDR3 is built from 16 residues. The V gene end was trimmed by 4 bases and the J gene end by 2 bases; junction bases not matched to a gene: 6. This CDR3 reads CASSQAGGWTYNEQFF. The CDR3 region has the DNA TGTGCCAGCAGCCAAGCGGGGGGGTGGACCTACAATGAGCAGTTCTTC. The variable domain in full, with the rest retrieved from reference TRBV9 and TRBJ2-1, is DSGVTQTPKHLITATGQRVTLRCSPRSGDLSVYWYQQSLDQGLQFLIQYYNGEERAKGNILERFSAQQFPDLHSELNLSSLELGDSALYFCASSQAGGWTYNEQFFGPGTRLTVL.

This clonotype has at least ten counts. The chain combines TRBV6-5 with TRBJ1-1, with unresolved D. Trimming cost V 2 bases and J 4 bases, with 11 bases left between them. Germline loops: CDR1 MNHEY, CDR2 SVGAGI. This CDR3 comprises 14 residues. The CDR3 loop is CASSYDTWGTEAFF. In DNA form, the CDR3 reads TGTGCCAGCAGTTACGACACCTGGGGCACTGAAGCTTTCTTT.

The rearrangement joins TRBV20-1 to TRBJ2-7; TRBD2 aligns across 10 bases. Germline V gene data show CDR1 as DFQATT and CDR2 as SNEGSKA (reference sequence). CDR3 length: 15 amino acids. The J segment lost 4 bases and the V segment lost 2 bases, leaving 8 bases of the junction unmatched. CDR3 in amino acids: CSARPRLAGVYEQYF. The CDR3 nucleotides are TGCAGTGCTAGACCTCGTCTAGCGGGAGTTTACGAGCAGTACTTC.

The chain carries TRBV4-2 and TRBJ2-2; 8 nucleotides match TRBD2. Germline V gene data show CDR1 as LGHNA and CDR2 as YNFKEQ. V was pared by 1 base and J by 9 bases, with 10 bases of the junction left unmatched. The CDR3 contains 16 residues. The CDR3 coding sequence is TGTGCCAGCAGCCAAGTCAAGCGGGGGCCGGTCCGGGAGCTGTTTTTT. As protein: CASSQVKRGPVRELFF.

This clonotype was counted a few times. The chain joins TRBV4-1 to TRBJ2-3, with TRBD2 matching 10 bases. The CDR3 loop spans 17 amino acids. Per the germline V gene, CDR1 is MGHRA and CDR2 is YSYEKL. Trimming cost V 0 bases and J 2 bases; bases outside gene matches: 5. CDR3 sequence reads: CASSQDRGLAPTDTQYF. CDR3 DNA sequence: TGCGCCAGCAGCCAAGATCGGGGACTAGCGCCCACAGATACGCAGTATTTT.

The sample holds a few counts of this clonotype. V is TRBV5-5 and J is TRBJ2-5; 7 bases agree with TRBD1. Looked up from germline, CDR1 is SGHKS and CDR2 is YYEKEE (reference sequence). Trimming at V came to 3 bases and at J to 1 base, leaving 3 bases not matched to a gene. The CDR3 is 14 residues long. The CDR3 loop reads CASSYDRAQETQYF. In DNA, the CDR3 is TGTGCCAGCAGCTATGACAGGGCCCAAGAGACCCAGTACTTC.

The chain couples TRBV7-2 to TRBJ1-2; D might be TRBD1 (6 bases). The germline CDR1 and CDR2 sequences are SGHTA and FQGNSA. The CDR3 loop spans 15 amino acids. V lost 7 bases, J lost 2 bases, and 17 bases lay in between. The chain's CDR3 is CASILEGGTNYGYTF. The CDR3 DNA is TGTGCCAGCATCCTAGAGGGGGGCACCAACTATGGCTACACCTTC.

This clonotype was counted only a few times. CDR3 coding DNA: TGTGCCAGCAGCCTCACAAGGAGGGCGGACTATGGCTACACCTTC. Translated: CASSLTRRADYGYTF. The rearrangement links TRBV5-5 to TRBJ1-2; D remains unclear. In germline, CDR1 is SGHKS, CDR2 YYEKEE (reference sequence). There are 15 residues in the CDR3. V lost 4 bases to trimming and J lost 3 bases, with 16 bases between them.

This clonotype has a handful of counts. V and J are TRBV20-1 and TRBJ1-2, with D maybe TRBD1 (5 bases). Trimming removed 1 base at V and 2 bases at J, with 17 bases between. CDR3 length: 16 residues. Germline V gene lookup returns CDR1 DFQATT and CDR2 SNEGSKA (reference sequence). The CDR3 DNA sequence: TGCAGTGCTAGAGGCGAGACCCGAGGGGTAAACTATGGCTACACCTTC. Amino acids: CSARGETRGVNYGYTF.